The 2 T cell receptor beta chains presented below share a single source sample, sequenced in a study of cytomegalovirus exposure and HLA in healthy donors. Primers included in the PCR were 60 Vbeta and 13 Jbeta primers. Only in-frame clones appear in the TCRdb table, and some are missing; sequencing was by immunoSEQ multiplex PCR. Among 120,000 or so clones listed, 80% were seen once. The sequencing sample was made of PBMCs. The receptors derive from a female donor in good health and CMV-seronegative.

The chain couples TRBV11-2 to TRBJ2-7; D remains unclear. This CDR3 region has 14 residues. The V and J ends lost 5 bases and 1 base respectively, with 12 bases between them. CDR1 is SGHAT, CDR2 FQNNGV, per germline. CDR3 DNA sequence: TGTGCCAGCAGCCAACGGGTTGGGTCCTACGAGCAGTACTTC. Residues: CASSQRVGSYEQYF.

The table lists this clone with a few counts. This CDR3 is CASSRTGLWTQYF. CDR3 in DNA: TGTGCCAGCAGTCGGACAGGGCTTTGGACGCAGTATTTT. The J gene is TRBJ2-3, the V gene TRBV28; 8 bases map to TRBD1. The CDR3 runs to 13 residues. The germline gives CDR1 MDHEN, CDR2 SYDVKM. J was trimmed by 9 bases and V by 5 bases; bases with no gene match: 7. The full variable domain, its missing parts supplied by reference TRBV28 and TRBJ2-3, is DVKVTQSSRYLVKRTGEKVFLECVQDMDHENMFWYRQDPGLGLRLIYFSYDVKMKEKGDIPEGYSVSREKKERFSLILESASTNQTSMYLCASSRTGLWTQYFGPGTRLTVL.